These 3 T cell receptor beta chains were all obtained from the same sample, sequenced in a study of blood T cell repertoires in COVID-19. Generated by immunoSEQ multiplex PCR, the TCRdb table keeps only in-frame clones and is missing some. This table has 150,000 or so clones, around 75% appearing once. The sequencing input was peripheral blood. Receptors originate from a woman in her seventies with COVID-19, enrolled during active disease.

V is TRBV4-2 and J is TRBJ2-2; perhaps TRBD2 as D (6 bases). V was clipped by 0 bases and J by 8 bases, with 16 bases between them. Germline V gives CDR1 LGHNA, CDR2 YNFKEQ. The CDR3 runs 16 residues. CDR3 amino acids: CASSQDTRGSGGELFF. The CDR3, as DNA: TGTGCCAGCAGCCAAGATACTCGGGGGTCTGGGGGGGAGCTGTTTTTT.

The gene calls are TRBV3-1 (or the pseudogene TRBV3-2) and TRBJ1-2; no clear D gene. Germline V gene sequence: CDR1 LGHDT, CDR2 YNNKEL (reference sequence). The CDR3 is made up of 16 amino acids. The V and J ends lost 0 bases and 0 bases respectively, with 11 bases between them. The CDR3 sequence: CASSQDSNSANYGYTF. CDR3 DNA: TGTGCCAGCAGCCAAGATAGTAACAGTGCTAACTATGGCTACACCTTC.

The CDR3 loop is CATSKGQANTGELFF. CDR3 sequence (DNA): TGTGCCACCAGCAAGGGACAGGCGAACACCGGGGAGCTGTTTTTT. The chain is built from TRBV15 and TRBJ2-2, with TRBD1 matching 8 bases. In germline, CDR1 is LNHNV, CDR2 YYDKDF (reference sequence). The trim removed 4 bases at V and 0 bases at J, leaving 1 base unmatched. The CDR3 totals 15 residues.